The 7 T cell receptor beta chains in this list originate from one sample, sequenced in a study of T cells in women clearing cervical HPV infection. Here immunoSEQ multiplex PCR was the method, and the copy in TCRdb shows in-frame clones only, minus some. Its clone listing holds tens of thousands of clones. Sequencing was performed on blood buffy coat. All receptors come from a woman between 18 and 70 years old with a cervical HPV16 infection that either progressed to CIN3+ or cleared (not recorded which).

The part of the CDR3 DNA that was read is TGTGCCAGTACCCCGGGACAGGGGATCTATGGT. Its protein product is CASTPGQGIYG. The whole CDR3 region reads CASTPGQGIYGQYF. The V and J genes are TRBV19 and TRBJ2-4; 10 bases map to TRBD1. The read halts 3 residues ahead of the CDR3 end, with the missing end drawn from the germline J gene. This CDR3 comprises 14 residues. Germline CDR1 LNHDA, CDR2 SQIVND (reference sequence).

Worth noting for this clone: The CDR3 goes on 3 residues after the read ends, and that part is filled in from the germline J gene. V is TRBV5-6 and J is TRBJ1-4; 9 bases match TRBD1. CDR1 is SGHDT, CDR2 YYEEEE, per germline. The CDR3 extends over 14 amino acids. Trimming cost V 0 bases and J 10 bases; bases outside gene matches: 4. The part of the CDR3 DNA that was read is TGTGCCAGCAGCTTGGATACAGGGGGCCGAAAA. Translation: CASSLDTGGRK. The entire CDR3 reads CASSLDTGGRKLFF.

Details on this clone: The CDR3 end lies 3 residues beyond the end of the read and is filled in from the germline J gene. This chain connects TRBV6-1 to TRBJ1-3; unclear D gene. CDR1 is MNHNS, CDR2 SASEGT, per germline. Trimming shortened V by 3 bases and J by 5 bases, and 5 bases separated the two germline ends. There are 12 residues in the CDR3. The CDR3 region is CASSERRNTIYF. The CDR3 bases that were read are TGTGCCAGCAGTGAGCGGCGAAACACC.

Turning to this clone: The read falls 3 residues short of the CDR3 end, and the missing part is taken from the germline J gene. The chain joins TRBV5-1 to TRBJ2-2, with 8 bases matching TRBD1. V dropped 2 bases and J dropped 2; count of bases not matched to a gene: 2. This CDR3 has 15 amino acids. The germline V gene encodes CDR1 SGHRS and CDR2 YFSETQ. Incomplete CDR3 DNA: TGCGCCAGCAGCTTAGACAGGGGTAACACCGGGGAG. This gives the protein CASSLDRGNTGE. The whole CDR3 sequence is CASSLDRGNTGELFF. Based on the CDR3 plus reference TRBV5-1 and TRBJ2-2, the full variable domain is KAGVTQTPRYLIKTRGQQVTLSCSPISGHRSVSWYQQTPGQGLQFLFEYFSETQRNKGNFPGRFSGRQFSNSRSEMNVSTLELGDSALYLCASSLDRGNTGELFFGEGSRLTVL.

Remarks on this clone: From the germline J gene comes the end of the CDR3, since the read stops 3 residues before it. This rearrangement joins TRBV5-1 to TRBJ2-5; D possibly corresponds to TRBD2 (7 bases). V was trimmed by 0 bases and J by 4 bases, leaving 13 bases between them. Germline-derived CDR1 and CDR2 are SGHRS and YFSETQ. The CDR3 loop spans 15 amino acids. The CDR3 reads CASSLGRGAGETQYF. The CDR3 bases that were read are TGCGCCAGCAGCTTGGGACGGGGGGCGGGAGAGACC. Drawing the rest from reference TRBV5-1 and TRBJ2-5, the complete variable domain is KAGVTQTPRYLIKTRGQQVTLSCSPISGHRSVSWYQQTPGQGLQFLFEYFSETQRNKGNFPGRFSGRQFSNSRSEMNVSTLELGDSALYLCASSLGRGAGETQYFGPGTRLLVL.

Incomplete CDR3 DNA: TGTGCCAGCAGCTTAGATCGGGGGTTCGAGACC. This codes for CASSLDRGFET. The whole CDR3 sequence is CASSLDRGFETQYF. The genes are TRBV7-2 and TRBJ2-5; TRBD2 is a possible D gene (6 bases). The missing CDR3 end, 3 residues past where the read stops, is filled in from the germline J gene. The V and J ends lost 1 base and 5 bases respectively, with 11 bases between them. The CDR3 loop spans 14 amino acids. Looked up from germline, CDR1 is SGHTA and CDR2 is FQGNSA.

CDR3 sequence reads: CASSLRGFRNEKLFF. The sequenced part of the CDR3 DNA is TGTGCCAGCAGCCTCCGGGGGTTTAGGAATGAAAAA. The chain recombines TRBV7-2 with TRBJ1-4, with D tentatively TRBD1 (5 bases). The read terminates 3 residues ahead of where the CDR3 ends, so the germline J gene completes it. This CDR3 is 15 amino acids long. The germline gives CDR1 SGHTA, CDR2 FQGNSA. V lost 5 bases and J lost 5, with 15 bases in between.